Listed here are 24 T cell receptor beta chains from one sample, sequenced in a study of blood T cells in healthy people across ages. Primed by a sample-barcoded 5' primer and a J-beta primer mix, a second PCR proceeded for about 7 to 11 cycles. One entry per CDR3 protein results from TCRdb running MiXCR on the 5' RACE reads. The table has 600,000 or so distinct CDR3 sequences, roughly 20% seen once. The specimen was blood. These receptors were collected from a man between 65 and 85 years old in good health.

This clonotype has only a few counts. The rearrangement joins TRBV28 to TRBJ2-5; a possible D gene is TRBD2 (6 bases). TRBJ2-7 explains the end of the DNA better; the J call may be wrong. CDR1 is MDHEN, CDR2 SYDVKM, per germline. The CDR3 is 13 amino acids. The CDR3: CASRDSSSYEQYF. The CDR3 DNA is TGTGCCAGCCGGGACTCAAGCTCCTACGAGCAGTACTTC.

The chain couples TRBV6-5 to TRBJ2-1, with 8 bases matching TRBD1. The J call may be wrong; the DNA end is better matched by TRBJ2-7. The CDR3 extends over 16 amino acids. In germline, CDR1 is MNHEY, CDR2 SVGAGI. In DNA, the CDR3 is TGTGCCAGCAGTAAGGACAGGGTAGTTGGGGCCTACGAGCAGTACTTC. This encodes CASSKDRVVGAYEQYF.

This clonotype has more than one count but fewer than ten. The rearrangement uses TRBV29-1 and TRBJ1-5, with D maybe TRBD1 (6 bases). CDR1 is SQVTM, CDR2 ANQGSEA, per germline. The CDR3 sequence is 16 residues long. V was cut by 0 bases and J by 5 bases, with 17 bases left in between. The DNA of the CDR3 is TGCAGCGTTGAAGAAGGGGACAAGGGGATACATCAGCCCCAGCATTTT. Protein product: CSVEEGDKGIHQPQHF.

The CDR3 DNA sequence: TGTGCCAGCAGTGAAACCACTAGATGGGAGCAGTTCTTC. This sequence encodes CASSETTRWEQFF. The chain recombines TRBV6-1 with TRBJ2-5; tentative D call: TRBD2 (5 bases). The J call may be faulty, since TRBJ2-1 better matches the DNA end. There are 13 residues in the CDR3. Germline loops: CDR1 MNHNS, CDR2 SASEGT.

This clonotype has a handful of counts. V and J are TRBV6-1 and TRBJ2-5; 11 positions match TRBD1. With the DNA end fitting TRBJ2-1 better, the J assignment may be wrong. The CDR3 covers 19 residues. Germline V lookup: CDR1 MNHNS, CDR2 SASEGT. The CDR3 here is CASSLYLNPGQGDANEQFF. CDR3 in DNA: TGTGCCAGCAGTCTCTACTTAAACCCGGGACAGGGGGATGCCAATGAGCAGTTCTTC.

This clonotype was counted once. The chain links TRBV2 to TRBJ1-1; D is possibly TRBD1 (5 bases). CDR3 size: 15 residues. The germline gives CDR1 SNHLY, CDR2 FYNNEI. V shed 2 bases and J shed 2 bases, with 12 bases lying between them. As DNA, the CDR3 is TGTGCCAGCAGTGAACGGGCAGGGTTAAACACTGAAGCTTTCTTT. This sequence encodes CASSERAGLNTEAFF.

This chain joins TRBV12-3 or TRBV12-4 and TRBJ2-5; 15 bases line up with TRBD2. This CDR3 spans 17 amino acids. With 6 bases clipped from V and 5 bases from J, the junction kept 10 bases outside the gene matches. The CDR3 protein is CASSLGLAGGIGETQYF. CDR3 sequence (DNA): TGTGCCAGCAGCCTCGGACTAGCGGGAGGGATAGGGGAGACCCAGTACTTC.

This clonotype appeared a few times. The CDR3 DNA is TGTGCCAGCAACAGGAACACTGAAGCTTTCTTT. Translation: CASNRNTEAFF. The chain has TRBV2 and TRBJ1-1; D is unclear. The CDR3 consists of 11 residues. The V end lost 7 bases, the J end lost 1 base, and 4 bases lay between the germline ends. Germline CDR1 is SNHLY and CDR2 is FYNNEI. Based on the CDR3 plus reference TRBV2 and TRBJ1-1, the full variable domain is EPEVTQTPSHQVTQMGQEVILRCVPISNHLYFYWYRQILGQKVEFLVSFYNNEISEKSEIFDDQFSVERPDGSNFTLKIRSTKLEDSAMYFCASNRNTEAFFGQGTRLTVV.

This clonotype showed up many times. The V and J genes are TRBV20-1 and TRBJ2-5; D is perhaps TRBD1 or TRBD2 (7 bases each). Germline CDR1 and CDR2: DFQATT and SNEGSKA (reference sequence). The V end lost 0 bases, the J end lost 5 bases, and 22 bases lay between the germline ends. The CDR3 has 17 residues. The CDR3 is CSAREPLQGRARETQYF. The CDR3 DNA reads TGCAGTGCTAGAGAGCCCCTACAGGGGAGGGCGAGGGAGACCCAGTACTTC.

The chain carries TRBV20-1 and TRBJ1-2; 7 bases match TRBD1. The ends lost 3 bases at V and 3 bases at J; junction bases unmatched: 4. Germline V lookup: CDR1 DFQATT, CDR2 SNEGSKA (reference sequence). This CDR3 is built from 13 residues. CDR3 nucleotide sequence: TGCAGTGCTAGTGGGGACAGACACTATGGCTACACCTTC. It encodes CSASGDRHYGYTF.

The table lists this clonotype with a few counts. The chain combines TRBV7-6 with TRBJ2-5, with unresolved D. The J call may be faulty, since TRBJ2-1 better matches the DNA end. This CDR3 has 11 residues. CDR1 and CDR2 from the germline V gene are SGHVS and FNYEAQ. CDR3 sequence reads: CASTTHNEQFF. CDR3 sequence (DNA): TGTGCCAGCACAACGCACAATGAGCAGTTCTTC.

This clonotype appeared a few times. The rearrangement uses TRBV28 and TRBJ1-2; D is undetermined. CDR3 length: 13 amino acids. The V gene's germline CDR1 is MDHEN and CDR2 SYDVKM. V lost 6 bases to trimming and J lost 0 bases, with 8 bases between them. The DNA of the CDR3 is TGTGCCAGCAGGGCTGGACCTAACTATGGCTACACCTTC. Its protein product is CASRAGPNYGYTF.

CDR3 amino acids: CASSARSGYTF. The DNA for the CDR3 is TGTGCCAGCAGTGCCCGGAGTGGCTACACCTTC. The chain carries TRBV6-6 and TRBJ1-2, with D unclear. Germline V CDR1 and CDR2: MNHNY, SVGAGI (reference sequence). The CDR3 runs 11 residues. V was pared by 5 bases and J by 7 bases, with 8 bases between.

This clonotype was seen more than once but under ten times. V gene TRBV7-6 combines with J gene TRBJ2-7, with D possibly called TRBD1 or TRBD2 (5 bases each). This CDR3 is built from 14 residues. CDR1 and CDR2 from the germline V gene are SGHVS and FNYEAQ. With 5 bases removed from V and 2 bases from J, the gap between germline ends came to 13 bases. CDR3 DNA: TGTGCCAGCAGCCCCGGGACGCACACCTACGAGCAGTACTTC. Protein product: CASSPGTHTYEQYF.

The CDR3 sequence: CASRRWTGDPEAFF. The CDR3 DNA reads TGCGCCAGCAGACGCTGGACCGGGGACCCTGAAGCTTTCTTT. This chain links TRBV5-1 with TRBJ1-1; D may be TRBD1 (5 bases). CDR3 size: 14 residues. Per germline, CDR1 SGHRS and CDR2 YFSETQ. The V end was cut by 5 bases, the J end by 6 bases, with 17 bases between.

This clonotype was found a few times. The chain uses TRBV11-2 and TRBJ1-1; TRBD1 is a possible D gene (5 bases). Germline CDR1 is SGHAT and CDR2 is FQNNGV. The CDR3 covers 12 residues. Trimming cost V 5 bases and J 9 bases, with 13 bases left between them. The CDR3: CASSQKQGKAFF. The CDR3 DNA reads as TGTGCCAGCAGCCAAAAGCAGGGAAAAGCTTTCTTT.

The V and J genes are TRBV9 and TRBJ1-1; no clear D. Germline V CDR1 and CDR2: SGDLS, YYNGEE. The CDR3 length is 13 residues. Trimming took off 0 bases at V and 5 bases at J, with 8 bases between the two ends. This chain's CDR3 is CASSVETRTEAFF. The DNA for the CDR3 is TGTGCCAGCAGCGTAGAAACGCGAACTGAAGCTTTCTTT.

This clonotype came up many times. V gene TRBV5-1 combines with J gene TRBJ2-2; 11 bases agree with TRBD1. Germline values: CDR1 SGHRS, CDR2 YFSETQ. The CDR3 sequence is 15 residues long. V shed 4 bases and J 6 bases; nucleotides not matched to a gene: 5. The CDR3 loop is CASSPGQGAAGELFF. The DNA for the CDR3 is TGCGCCAGCAGCCCAGGACAGGGGGCGGCCGGGGAGCTGTTTTTT.

The rearrangement joins TRBV11-2 to TRBJ1-1, with no clear D. Trimming stripped 5 bases from V and 1 base from J, with 14 bases between. In germline, CDR1 is SGHAT, CDR2 FQNNGV. The length of the CDR3 is 15 residues. The CDR3 sequence: CASSLGKGWNTEAFF. The CDR3 DNA is TGTGCCAGCAGCCTAGGCAAGGGCTGGAACACTGAAGCTTTCTTT.

This chain joins TRBV20-1 and TRBJ1-5; D is ambiguous. Trimming removed 5 bases at V and 0 bases at J, with 14 bases between. The CDR3 runs to 15 residues. Germline CDR1 reads DFQATT; CDR2 reads SNEGSKA (reference sequence). The CDR3: CSASDRKISNQPQHF. In nucleotides, the CDR3 is TGCAGTGCTTCGGATAGGAAAATTAGCAATCAGCCCCAGCATTTT.

This clonotype has ten or more counts. The genes are TRBV7-2 and TRBJ2-4; TRBD2 aligns across 11 bases. This CDR3 has 15 residues. CDR1 and CDR2 from the germline V gene are SGHTA and FQGNSA. The trim removed 2 bases at V and 4 bases at J, leaving 1 base unmatched. The CDR3 region is CASSLIAGGKNIQYF. The CDR3 nucleotides are TGTGCCAGCAGCTTAATAGCGGGGGGGAAAAACATTCAGTACTTC.

This clonotype came up a few times. The chain recombines TRBV5-1 with TRBJ1-1; D remains ambiguous. Germline V gene lookup returns CDR1 SGHRS and CDR2 YFSETQ. Trimming removed 4 bases from V and 4 bases from J, with 17 bases in between. The CDR3 has 15 residues. For the CDR3, the DNA is TGCGCCAGCAGCCCCTTACCCGAATCCGGCACTGAAGCTTTCTTT. Its translation: CASSPLPESGTEAFF. The variable domain in full, with the rest retrieved from reference TRBV5-1 and TRBJ1-1, is KAGVTQTPRYLIKTRGQQVTLSCSPISGHRSVSWYQQTPGQGLQFLFEYFSETQRNKGNFPGRFSGRQFSNSRSEMNVSTLELGDSALYLCASSPLPESGTEAFFGQGTRLTVV.

This clonotype was counted at least ten times. This chain links TRBV12-3 or TRBV12-4 with TRBJ2-1, with 8 positions matching TRBD2. This CDR3 is 17 amino acids long. With 1 base clipped from V and 9 bases from J, the junction kept 14 bases outside the gene matches. The CDR3 protein is CASSLEPLQRGQIEQFF. Here the CDR3 DNA reads TGTGCCAGCAGTTTAGAGCCGCTCCAGCGGGGGCAGATTGAGCAGTTCTTC.

This clonotype appeared a few times. The chain links TRBV4-3 to TRBJ1-4; weak D call: TRBD1 (5 bases). The CDR3 contains 13 residues. Trimming removed 5 bases at V and 7 bases at J, with 11 bases between. The germline V gene encodes CDR1 LGHNA and CDR2 YSLEER. The CDR3 DNA follows: TGCGCCAGCAGCGGGGCAAGGGGTGAAAAACTGTTTTTT. Amino acids: CASSGARGEKLFF.